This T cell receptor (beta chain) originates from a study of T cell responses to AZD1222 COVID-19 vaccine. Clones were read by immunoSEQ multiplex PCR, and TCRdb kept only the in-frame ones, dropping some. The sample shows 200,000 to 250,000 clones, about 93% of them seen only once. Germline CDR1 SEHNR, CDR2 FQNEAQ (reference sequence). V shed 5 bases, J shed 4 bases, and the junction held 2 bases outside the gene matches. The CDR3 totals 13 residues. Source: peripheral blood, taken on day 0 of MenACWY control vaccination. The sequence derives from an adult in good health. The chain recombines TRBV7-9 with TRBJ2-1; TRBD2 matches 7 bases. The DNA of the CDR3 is TGTGCCAGCAGCCGCGGGGGTTACAATGAGCAGTTCTTC. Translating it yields CASSRGGYNEQFF.